These 17 T cell receptor beta chains originate from one sample sequenced in a study of neurological immune-mediated disorders. MiXCR, run by TCRdb on the 5' RACE reads, gives a single entry per CDR3 protein. The sample has just under 45,000 distinct CDR3 sequences; roughly 13% are singletons. Specimen: PBMCs. These TCRs come from a female donor in good health.

This clonotype was seen many times. The chain has TRBV15 and TRBJ2-5, with D hard to call. The CDR3 is 15 amino acids. Germline CDR1 is LNHNV and CDR2 is YYDKDF (reference sequence). Trimming took off 3 bases at V and 0 bases at J, with 11 bases between the two ends. The CDR3 spells CATSSEKKYQETQYF. The CDR3 coding sequence is TGTGCCACCAGCAGCGAAAAGAAGTACCAAGAGACCCAGTACTTC.

This clonotype was detected ten times or more. This rearrangement joins TRBV5-1 to TRBJ2-5; D is perhaps TRBD2 (5 bases). The V end was cut by 4 bases, the J end by 2 bases, with 12 bases between. Germline CDR1 and CDR2: SGHRS and YFSETQ. The CDR3 length is 14 residues. The CDR3 DNA sequence: TGCGCCAGCAGCCGGGATGGAACTCAAGAGACCCAGTACTTC. Translation: CASSRDGTQETQYF.

This clonotype occurred many times. The chain links TRBV10-1 to TRBJ2-3, with unresolved D. The CDR3 totals 15 residues. The germline V and J ends were trimmed by 0 bases and 1 base, with 8 bases remaining between them. Germline CDR1 is WNHNN and CDR2 is SYGVQD (reference sequence). The DNA of the CDR3 is TGCGCCAGCAGTGAGTCACGGCTGGGCACAGATACGCAGTATTTT. Protein product: CASSESRLGTDTQYF.

This clonotype was seen ten or more times. The CDR3 sequence: CASRTGAGANVLTF. The CDR3 DNA sequence: TGTGCCAGCAGAACAGGGGCCGGGGCCAACGTCCTGACTTTC. The chain recombines TRBV25-1 with TRBJ2-6; 7 bases agree with TRBD1. Germline trimming cut 6 bases from V and 4 bases from J; bases unmatched to any gene: 3. Germline assignment: CDR1 MGHDK and CDR2 SYGVNS. The CDR3 length is 14 residues.

This clonotype was counted at least ten times. The chain is built from TRBV27 and TRBJ2-1, with a possible D match to TRBD1 (5 bases). Germline CDR1 is MNHEY and CDR2 is SMNVEV (reference sequence). CDR3 length: 13 residues. Deletions cut 6 bases from V and 4 bases from J, with 10 bases between. CDR3 nucleotide sequence: TGTGCCAGCAGCCGCAGGGTTTACAATGAGCAGTTCTTC. Encoded protein: CASSRRVYNEQFF.

This clonotype was seen ten or more times. The rearrangement links TRBV7-9 to TRBJ2-1; no clear D gene. V lost 5 bases and J lost 0, with 11 bases in between. The CDR3 has 15 residues. Germline values: CDR1 SEHNR, CDR2 FQNEAQ (reference sequence). The CDR3 DNA is TGTGCCAGCAGCCGCCGCACTGGCTCCTACAATGAGCAGTTCTTC. Encoded protein: CASSRRTGSYNEQFF.

This clonotype was seen repeatedly, ten times or more. The gene calls are TRBV20-1 and TRBJ2-3; no definite D call. CDR1 DFQATT and CDR2 SNEGSKA come from the germline V gene (reference sequence). This CDR3 spans 14 amino acids. With 1 base removed from V and 0 bases from J, the gap between germline ends came to 8 bases. The CDR3 is CSARGTGSTDTQYF. Written as DNA, the CDR3 is TGCAGTGCTAGAGGGACGGGTAGCACAGATACGCAGTATTTT.

This clonotype was counted at least ten times. The CDR3 protein is CASSFGSSGANVLTF. The CDR3 nucleotides are TGCGCCAGCAGCTTTGGGTCCTCTGGGGCCAACGTCCTGACTTTC. The V gene is TRBV5-1, the J gene TRBJ2-6; no clear D gene. V lost 2 bases to trimming and J lost 0 bases, with 6 bases between them. CDR1 is SGHRS and CDR2 is YFSETQ in the germline V gene. The CDR3 is made up of 15 amino acids.

In this sample, this clonotype turned up many times. The chain uses TRBV15 and TRBJ2-1; 10 nucleotides agree with TRBD2. Germline trimming cut 1 base from V and 9 bases from J; bases unmatched to any gene: 3. This CDR3 spans 14 amino acids. Germline V lookup: CDR1 LNHNV, CDR2 YYDKDF (reference sequence). The CDR3 here is CATSRAAGGSEQFF. For the CDR3, the DNA is TGTGCCACCAGCAGAGCAGCGGGAGGGAGTGAGCAGTTCTTC.

At least ten counts were recorded for this clonotype. J is TRBJ1-1 and V is TRBV27; 9 nucleotides match TRBD1. Germline V gives CDR1 MNHEY, CDR2 SMNVEV (reference sequence). This CDR3 contains 14 residues. Trimming took 3 bases from V and 5 from J; bases not matched to a gene: 4. The CDR3 nucleotides are TGTGCCAGCAGTTTGGGGGACAGGGAAACTGAAGCTTTCTTT. This sequence encodes CASSLGDRETEAFF.

This clonotype was seen ten or more times. The CDR3 nucleotides read TGTGCCAGCTCCCACGGACAGGCGCCCCGGAACACCATATATTTT. Its protein product is CASSHGQAPRNTIYF. This chain connects TRBV18 to TRBJ1-3, with TRBD1 matching 7 bases. With V trimmed by 6 bases and J by 7 bases, 12 bases remained unmatched. The CDR3 is made up of 15 amino acids. The V gene's germline CDR1 is KGHSH and CDR2 LQKENI.

This clonotype was picked up many times. The genes are TRBV7-2 and TRBJ1-5; 9 nucleotides line up with TRBD1. CDR3 length: 17 residues. With 2 bases clipped from V and 4 bases from J, the junction kept 9 bases outside the gene matches. The germline V gene has CDR1 SGHTA and CDR2 FQGNSA. The CDR3 nucleotides are TGTGCCAGCAGCTTACAATCCCCGGACAGGGGTAATCAGCCCCAGCATTTT. This gives the protein CASSLQSPDRGNQPQHF.

The sample holds many counts of this clonotype. This sequence joins TRBV20-1 and TRBJ2-7; tentatively, D is TRBD1 (7 bases). The CDR3 totals 15 residues. Germline lookup yields CDR1 DFQATT and CDR2 SNEGSKA (reference sequence). Trimming stripped 1 base from V and 1 base from J, with 14 bases between. CDR3 sequence reads: CSARVAAGQSYEQYF. The CDR3 bases are TGCAGTGCTAGAGTTGCCGCGGGACAGTCCTACGAGCAGTACTTC.

This clonotype was counted ten times or more. The CDR3 nucleotides are TGTGCCAGCAGTTCCCAAGGGTACATGAACACTGAAGCTTTCTTT. It is translated as CASSSQGYMNTEAFF. V is TRBV27 and J is TRBJ1-1; D ambiguous. The CDR3 has 15 residues. The germline V gene has CDR1 MNHEY and CDR2 SMNVEV (reference sequence). The V end lost 4 bases, the J end lost 0 bases, and 12 bases lay between the germline ends.

This clonotype was recorded once. This clone may be a read error of a much larger clone one base away. The chain links TRBV29-1 to TRBJ1-1, with 9 bases identical to TRBD1. The CDR3 has 13 amino acids. Germline V gives CDR1 SQVTM, CDR2 ANQGSEA. This CDR3 reads CSEVTGGVSEALF. CDR3 in DNA: TGCAGCGAAGTGACAGGGGGAGTTTCTGAAGCTCTCTTT.

This clonotype was counted many times. The chain uses TRBV29-1 and TRBJ2-7, with TRBD2 identical over 9 bases. V dropped 7 bases and J dropped 2; count of bases not matched to a gene: 9. CDR1 SQVTM and CDR2 ANQGSEA come from the germline V gene. This CDR3 comprises 14 residues. The CDR3 is CSGQSGRPPYEQYF. The DNA for the CDR3 is TGCAGCGGGCAGAGCGGGAGGCCTCCCTACGAGCAGTACTTC.

At least ten counts were recorded for this clonotype. The chain joins TRBV2 to TRBJ1-6, with D possibly matching TRBD1 (5 bases). Trimming left V 1 base short and J 10 bases short, with 11 bases between. Germline V gene sequence: CDR1 SNHLY, CDR2 FYNNEI. The CDR3 sequence is 14 residues long. CDR3 nucleotide sequence: TGTGCCAGCAGTGAAGTGGGGGAGCGATCACCCCTCCACTTT. Residues: CASSEVGERSPLHF.